At least ten counts were recorded for the clone carrying this TCR beta chain. What it binds is not known. V lost 0 bases and J 6 bases, leaving 8 bases between the germline ends. From germline, CDR1 is MNHEY and CDR2 SVGAGI. CDR3 length: 13 residues. The sample originates from a study of T-cell reconstitution after alpha-beta-depleted transplantation in children. Library preparation (for TCRbeta) was performed with unique molecular identifiers. MiXCR was run by TCRdb on the PCR reads, yielding one entry per CDR3 protein. The data contain almost 500,000 distinct CDR3 sequences, over 9.5% of them singletons. Study conclusions and caveats: The origin of high day-60 TCRbeta diversity in some patients lay in surviving recipient T cells and thymic progenitors. Expanded graft clones, several hundred of them, were reportedly the source of alpha-beta T cells about two months after transplant. T-cell counts and diversity were attributed mostly to newly produced T cells one year after transplant.

The sequencing here drew on PBMCs, taken before TCRalphabeta/CD19-depleted stem cell transplant. The J gene is TRBJ1-1, the V gene TRBV6-5; D is unclear. This TCR derives from a child aged 2 to 10 with inherited bone marrow failure, due to receive a stem cell transplant. Here the CDR3 reads CASSYSIGPEAFF. Written as DNA, the CDR3 is TGTGCCAGCAGTTACTCGATTGGGCCTGAAGCTTTCTTT.